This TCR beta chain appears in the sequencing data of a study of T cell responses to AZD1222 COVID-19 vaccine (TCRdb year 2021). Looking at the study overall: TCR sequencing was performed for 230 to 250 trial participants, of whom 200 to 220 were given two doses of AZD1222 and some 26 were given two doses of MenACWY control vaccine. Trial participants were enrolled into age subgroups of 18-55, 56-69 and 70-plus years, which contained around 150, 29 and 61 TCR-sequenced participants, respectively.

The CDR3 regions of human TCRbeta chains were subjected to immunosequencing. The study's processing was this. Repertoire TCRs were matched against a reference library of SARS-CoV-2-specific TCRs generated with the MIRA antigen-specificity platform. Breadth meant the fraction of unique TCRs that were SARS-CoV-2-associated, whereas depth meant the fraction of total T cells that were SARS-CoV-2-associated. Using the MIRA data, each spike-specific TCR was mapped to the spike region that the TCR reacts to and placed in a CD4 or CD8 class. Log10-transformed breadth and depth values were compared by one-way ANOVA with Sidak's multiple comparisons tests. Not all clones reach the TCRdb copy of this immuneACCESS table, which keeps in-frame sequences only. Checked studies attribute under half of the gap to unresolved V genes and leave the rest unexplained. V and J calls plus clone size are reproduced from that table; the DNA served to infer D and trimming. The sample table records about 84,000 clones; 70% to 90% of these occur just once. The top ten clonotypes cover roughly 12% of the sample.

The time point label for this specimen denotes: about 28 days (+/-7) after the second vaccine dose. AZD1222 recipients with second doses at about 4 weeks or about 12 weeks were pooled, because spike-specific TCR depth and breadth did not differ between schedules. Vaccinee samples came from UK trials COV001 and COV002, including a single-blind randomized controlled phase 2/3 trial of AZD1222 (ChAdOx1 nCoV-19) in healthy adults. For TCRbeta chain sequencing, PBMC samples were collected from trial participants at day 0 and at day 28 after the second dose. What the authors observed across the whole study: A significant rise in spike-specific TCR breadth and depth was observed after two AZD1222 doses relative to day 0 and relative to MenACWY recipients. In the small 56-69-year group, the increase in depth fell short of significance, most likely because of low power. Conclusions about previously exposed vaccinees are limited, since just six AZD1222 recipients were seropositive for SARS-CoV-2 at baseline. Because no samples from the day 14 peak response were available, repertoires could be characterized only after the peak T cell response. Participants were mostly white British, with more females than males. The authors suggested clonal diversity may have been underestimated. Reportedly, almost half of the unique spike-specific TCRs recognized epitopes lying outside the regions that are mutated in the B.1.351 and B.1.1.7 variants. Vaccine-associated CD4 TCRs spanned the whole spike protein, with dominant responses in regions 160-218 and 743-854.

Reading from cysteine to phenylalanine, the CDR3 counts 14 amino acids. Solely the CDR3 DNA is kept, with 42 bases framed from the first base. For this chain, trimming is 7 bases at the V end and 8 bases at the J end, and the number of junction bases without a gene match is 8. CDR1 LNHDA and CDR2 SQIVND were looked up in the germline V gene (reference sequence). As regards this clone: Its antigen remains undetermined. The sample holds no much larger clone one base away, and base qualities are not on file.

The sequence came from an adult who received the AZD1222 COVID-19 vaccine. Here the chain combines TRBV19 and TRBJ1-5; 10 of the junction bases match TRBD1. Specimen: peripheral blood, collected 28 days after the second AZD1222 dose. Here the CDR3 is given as CASTPRGQGKPQHF. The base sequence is TGTGCCAGTACCCCAAGGGGACAGGGGAAGCCCCAGCATTTT. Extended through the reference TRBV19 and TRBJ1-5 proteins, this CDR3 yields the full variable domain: DGGITQSPKYLFRKEGQNVTLSCEQNLNHDAMYWYRQDPGQGLRLIYYSQIVNDFQKGDIAEGYSVSREKKESFPLTVTSAQKNPTAFYLCASTPRGQGKPQHFGDGTRLSIL.